This T cell receptor (beta chain) was observed in a study of T cell repertoires in cytomegalovirus infection. Study information: Well-studied HLA-B-restricted CMV epitopes were used in the study alongside recently identified HLA-C-restricted ones. Both CMV infection and a matching HLA type were indicated by public TCR beta signatures. Whole-study results and caveats: HLA-C-restricted CMV clonotypes gave the most frequent clonotype in two of eight donors. Public TCR beta family frequency separated CMV-and-HLA carriers, including in an independent cohort.

CDR3 size: 15 residues. Between the trimmed V and J ends, which lost 1 base and 4 bases, there was a span of 10 bases. Germline V lookup: CDR1 LNHDA, CDR2 SQIVND (reference sequence). Concerning this clonotype: Its antigen is not identified.

TCRdb redid the calling of the reads with MiXCR, one entry per CDR3 protein. Among 310,000 or so distinct CDR3 sequences listed, just under 25% were seen once. The clonotype originates from a human donor in good health (CMV status not recorded). Some clones in this sample may be carry-over from other donors' samples. Sample: cultured PBMCs, taken from culture after CMV antigen stimulation. The chain combines TRBV19 with TRBJ2-2; D may be TRBD2 (5 bases). CDR3 sequence reads: CASSIAGSSTGELFF. In DNA form, the CDR3 reads TGTGCCAGTAGTATAGCGGGGTCGAGCACCGGGGAGCTGTTTTTT.